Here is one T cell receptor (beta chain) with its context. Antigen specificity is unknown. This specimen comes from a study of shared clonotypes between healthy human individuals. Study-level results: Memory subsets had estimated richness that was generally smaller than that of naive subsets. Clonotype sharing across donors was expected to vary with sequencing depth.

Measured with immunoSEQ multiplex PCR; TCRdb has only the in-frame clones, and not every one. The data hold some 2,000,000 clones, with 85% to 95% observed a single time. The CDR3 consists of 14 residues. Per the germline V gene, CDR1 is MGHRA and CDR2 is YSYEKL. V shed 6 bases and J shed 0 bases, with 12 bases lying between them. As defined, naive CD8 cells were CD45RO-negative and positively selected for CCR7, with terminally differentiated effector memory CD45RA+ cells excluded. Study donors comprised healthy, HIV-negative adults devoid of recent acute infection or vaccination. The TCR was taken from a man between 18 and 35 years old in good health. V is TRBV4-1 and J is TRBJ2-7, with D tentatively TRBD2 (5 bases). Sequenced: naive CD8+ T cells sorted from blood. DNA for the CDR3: TGCGCCAGCAGTGACGACGGGGTCTCCTACGAGCAGTACTTC. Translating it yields CASSDDGVSYEQYF.